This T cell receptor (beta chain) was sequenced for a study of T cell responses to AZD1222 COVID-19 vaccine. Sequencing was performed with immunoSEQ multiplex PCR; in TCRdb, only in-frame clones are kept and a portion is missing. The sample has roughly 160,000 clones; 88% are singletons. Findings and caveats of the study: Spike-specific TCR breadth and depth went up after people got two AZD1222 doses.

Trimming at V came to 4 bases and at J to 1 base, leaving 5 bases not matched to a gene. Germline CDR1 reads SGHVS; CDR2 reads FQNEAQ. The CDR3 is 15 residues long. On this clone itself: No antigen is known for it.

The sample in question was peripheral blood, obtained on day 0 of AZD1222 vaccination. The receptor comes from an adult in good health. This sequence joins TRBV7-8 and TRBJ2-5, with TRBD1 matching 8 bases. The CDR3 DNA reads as TGTGCCAGCAGCTACCGGACAGGGATCCAAGAGACCCAGTACTTC. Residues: CASSYRTGIQETQYF.